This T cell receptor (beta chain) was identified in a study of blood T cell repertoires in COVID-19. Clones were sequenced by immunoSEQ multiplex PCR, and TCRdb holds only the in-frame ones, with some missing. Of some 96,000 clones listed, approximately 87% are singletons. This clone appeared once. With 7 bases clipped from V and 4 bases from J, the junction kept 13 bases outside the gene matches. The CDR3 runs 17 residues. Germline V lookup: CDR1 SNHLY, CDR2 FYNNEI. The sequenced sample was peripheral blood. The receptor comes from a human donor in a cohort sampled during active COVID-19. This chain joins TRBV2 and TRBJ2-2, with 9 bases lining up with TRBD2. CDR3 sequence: CASNPGGREGRTGELFF. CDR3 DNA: TGTGCCAGCAACCCCGGGGGGCGGGAGGGCCGCACCGGGGAGCTGTTTTTT.